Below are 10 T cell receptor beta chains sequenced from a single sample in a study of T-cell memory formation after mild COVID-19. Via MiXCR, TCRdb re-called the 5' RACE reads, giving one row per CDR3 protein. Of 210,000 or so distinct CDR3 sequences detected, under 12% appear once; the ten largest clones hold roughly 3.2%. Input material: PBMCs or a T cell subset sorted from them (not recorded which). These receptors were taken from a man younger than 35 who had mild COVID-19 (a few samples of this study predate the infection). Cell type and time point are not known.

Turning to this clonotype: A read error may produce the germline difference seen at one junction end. CDR3 protein: CSARGPTGATYEQYF. CDR3 bases: TGCAGTGCCAGAGGACCCACAGGGGCTACCTACGAGCAGTACTTC. The rearrangement links TRBV20-1 to TRBJ2-7, with 7 bases matching TRBD1. Germline V lookup: CDR1 DFQATT, CDR2 SNEGSKA (reference sequence). This CDR3 is built from 15 residues.

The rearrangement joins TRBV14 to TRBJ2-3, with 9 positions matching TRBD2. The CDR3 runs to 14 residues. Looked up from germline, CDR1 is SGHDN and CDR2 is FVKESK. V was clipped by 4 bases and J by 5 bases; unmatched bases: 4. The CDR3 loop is CASSLSGGKDTQYF. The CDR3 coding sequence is TGTGCCAGCAGCCTTAGCGGGGGTAAAGATACGCAGTATTTT.

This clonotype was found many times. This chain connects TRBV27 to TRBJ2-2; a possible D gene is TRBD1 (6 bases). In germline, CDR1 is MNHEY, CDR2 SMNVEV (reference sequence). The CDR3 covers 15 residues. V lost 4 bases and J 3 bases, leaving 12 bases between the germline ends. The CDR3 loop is CASSSGTTYTGELFF. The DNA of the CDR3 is TGTGCCAGCAGTTCCGGGACAACCTACACCGGGGAGCTGTTTTTT.

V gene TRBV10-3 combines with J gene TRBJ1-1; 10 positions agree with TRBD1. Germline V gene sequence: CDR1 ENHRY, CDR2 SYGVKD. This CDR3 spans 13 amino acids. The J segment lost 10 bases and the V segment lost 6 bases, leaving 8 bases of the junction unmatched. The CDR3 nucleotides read TGTGCCATCAGCTATGACAGGGGGCAGTTAGCTTTCTTT. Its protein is CAISYDRGQLAFF.

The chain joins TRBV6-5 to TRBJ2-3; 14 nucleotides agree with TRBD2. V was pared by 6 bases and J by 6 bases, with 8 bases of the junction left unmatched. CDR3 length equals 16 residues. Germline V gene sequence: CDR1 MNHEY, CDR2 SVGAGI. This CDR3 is CASRRPTSGGADTQYF. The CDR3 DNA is TGTGCCAGCAGACGACCGACTAGCGGGGGGGCGGATACGCAGTATTTT.

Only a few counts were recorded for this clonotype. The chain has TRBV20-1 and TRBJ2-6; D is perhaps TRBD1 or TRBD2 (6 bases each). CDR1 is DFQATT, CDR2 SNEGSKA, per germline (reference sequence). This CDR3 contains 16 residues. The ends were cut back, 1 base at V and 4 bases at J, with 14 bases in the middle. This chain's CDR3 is CSARGPGATGANVLTF. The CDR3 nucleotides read TGCAGTGCTAGAGGTCCGGGGGCAACAGGGGCCAACGTCCTGACTTTC.

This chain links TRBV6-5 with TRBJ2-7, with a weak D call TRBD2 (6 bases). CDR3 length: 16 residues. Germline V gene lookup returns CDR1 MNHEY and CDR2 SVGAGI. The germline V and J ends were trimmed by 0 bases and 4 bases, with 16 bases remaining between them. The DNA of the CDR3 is TGTGCCAGCAGTTACTCAGAGACACGGGCGGGGTACGAGCAGTACTTC. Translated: CASSYSETRAGYEQYF.

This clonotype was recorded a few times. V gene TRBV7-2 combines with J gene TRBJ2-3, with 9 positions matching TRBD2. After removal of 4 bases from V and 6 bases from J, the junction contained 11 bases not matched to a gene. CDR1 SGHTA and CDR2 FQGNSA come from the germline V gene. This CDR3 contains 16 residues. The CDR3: CASSSVGTSRGDTQYF. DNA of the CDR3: TGTGCCAGCAGCTCTGTTGGGACTAGCAGAGGGGATACGCAGTATTTT.

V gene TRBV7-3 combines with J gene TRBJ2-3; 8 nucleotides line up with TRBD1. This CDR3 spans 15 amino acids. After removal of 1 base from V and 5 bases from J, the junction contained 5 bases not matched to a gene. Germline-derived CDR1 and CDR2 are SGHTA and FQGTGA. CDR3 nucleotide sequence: TGTGCCAGCAGCTTAATGGGACAGGTGGGAGATACGCAGTATTTT. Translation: CASSLMGQVGDTQYF.

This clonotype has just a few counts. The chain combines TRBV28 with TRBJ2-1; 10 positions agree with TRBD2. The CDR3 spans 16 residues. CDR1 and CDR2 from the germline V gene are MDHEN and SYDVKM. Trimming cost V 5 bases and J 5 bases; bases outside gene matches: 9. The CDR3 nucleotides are TGTGCCAGCAGTGAAATTAGCGGGGGGAAAAACAATGAGCAGTTCTTC. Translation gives CASSEISGGKNNEQFF. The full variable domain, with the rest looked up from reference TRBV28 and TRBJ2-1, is DVKVTQSSRYLVKRTGEKVFLECVQDMDHENMFWYRQDPGLGLRLIYFSYDVKMKEKGDIPEGYSVSREKKERFSLILESASTNQTSMYLCASSEISGGKNNEQFFGPGTRLTVL.